This T cell receptor (beta chain) was recovered during a study of identical twins (dated by TCRdb to the mid-2010s). Some background on the complete study: TCR alpha and beta repertoires from monozygotic twins, unrelated adults of various ages and cord blood were deep-sequenced to test whether fetal clonotypes persist. Replicate twin experiments were performed at different times using different library preparation protocols to rule out contamination.

Every donor was a healthy Caucasian. Three pairs of female monozygotic twins, all aged 18 to 29 years, made up the twin cohort. Positive isolation kits from Invitrogen were used to isolate the CD4+ and CD8+ T cell populations. Library preparation was by 5' RACE. Sequencing instrument: Illumina HiSeq 2000. A universal primer binding site was added through template switching, and the final cDNA carried a unique molecular identifier so that TCR cDNA molecules could be counted accurately. First-strand cDNA for TCR alpha and beta chains was synthesized from specific primers in the conserved constant-segment region. To control for contamination, each cDNA library was double barcoded with a SMART-Mk sample barcode plus Illumina barcodes. TruSeq adapter sequences and Illumina sample barcodes were added in two successive PCR steps. Sequencing of the TCR alpha and beta cDNA libraries was done on the Illumina HiSeq platform using custom primers. On the study's bioinformatics: MiGEC processed the raw reads to extract unique molecular identifiers, while MiXCR was used to determine the CDR3 positions. For each individual, recombination models were inferred using an EM algorithm with the repgenHMM and IGoR tools. Shared clonotypes were analyzed with the tcR package in R, and sharing was normalized by the product of cloneset sizes. To study raw recombination free of thymic and clonal selection effects, out-of-frame nonproductive sequences were analyzed. TCRdb passed the public sequencing reads through fastp at Q25 and MiXCR, retaining productive beta sequences. A single entry per CDR3 protein holds the most common genes and DNA from its merged rows. Here the V and J calls rest on TCRdb's processing, not on the authors' analysis. The sample has roughly 490,000 distinct CDR3 sequences on record, about 13% of them singletons. The ten largest clones capture more than 0.8% of the sample.

General conclusions and limits of the study: Zero-insertion analyses could be partly confounded by invariant T cells such as MAIT and iNKT, although diverse VJ usage argued against such confounding for most clonotypes. In beta out-of-frame sequences, excess twin sharing was weaker, because having fewer shared sequences lowered the signal-to-noise ratio. In monozygotic twins, recombination models systematically underestimated out-of-frame TCR alpha sharing, but the models matched the sharing seen between unrelated individuals. Compared with coincidental sharing between unrelated individuals, an excess of low generation-probability sequences was observed among out-of-frame TCR alpha sequences shared between twins. Because the same donors could not be followed over many years, conclusions were based on cross-sectional statistical analysis. Abundant cord blood beta clonotypes had fewer insertions, young adult naive repertoires showed a similar but weaker trend, and memory repertoires showed no such trend.

With respect to this clonotype: Its antigen has not been determined. Per-base qualities were not stored, and no clone one base away is much larger.

The sample also formed part of further work on yellow fever vaccine responses in identical twins. The second study's authors report: The authors reported that the T cell response to vaccination in identical twins appeared partly convergent and partly personalized. In the study, vaccine-responding T cell clones were precisely tracked in identical twins.

The receptor comes from a woman aged 18-29 years in good health. The sample taken for sequencing was CD4+ T cells sorted from blood.

The DNA reads TGTGCCAGCAGCGCACGGGACTTCGCCTACAATGAGCAGTTCTTC. Its protein product is CASSARDFAYNEQFF. The chain links TRBV11-3 with TRBJ2-1; TRBD2 might be the D gene, on 6 matching bases. CDR1 and CDR2 (SGHNT, YENEEA) derive from the germline V gene. V and J are truncated by 5 bases and 2 bases respectively, leaving an intervening sequence of 13 bases. There are 15 amino acids in the CDR3, from cysteine to phenylalanine inclusive. Only CDR3 DNA remains: 45 bases, in frame from the first base. Supplemented by the reference TRBV11-3 and TRBJ2-1 proteins around the CDR3, the complete variable domain is EAGVVQSPRYKIIEKKQPVAFWCNPISGHNTLYWYLQNLGQGPELLIRYENEEAVDDSQLPKDRFSAERLKGVDSTLKIQPAELGDSAVYLCASSARDFAYNEQFFGPGTRLTVL.